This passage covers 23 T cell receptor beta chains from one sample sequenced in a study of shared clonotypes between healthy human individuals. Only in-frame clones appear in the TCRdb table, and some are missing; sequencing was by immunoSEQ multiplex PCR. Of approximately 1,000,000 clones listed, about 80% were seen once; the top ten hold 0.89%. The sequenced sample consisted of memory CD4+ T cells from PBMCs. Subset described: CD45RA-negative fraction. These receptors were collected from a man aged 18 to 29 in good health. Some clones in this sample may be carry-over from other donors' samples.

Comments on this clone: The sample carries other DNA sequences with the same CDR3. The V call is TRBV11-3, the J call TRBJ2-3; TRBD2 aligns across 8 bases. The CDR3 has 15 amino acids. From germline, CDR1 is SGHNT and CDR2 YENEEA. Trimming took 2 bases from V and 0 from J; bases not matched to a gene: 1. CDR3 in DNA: TGTGCCAGCAGCTTAACTAGCGGAAGCACAGATACGCAGTATTTT. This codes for CASSLTSGSTDTQYF.

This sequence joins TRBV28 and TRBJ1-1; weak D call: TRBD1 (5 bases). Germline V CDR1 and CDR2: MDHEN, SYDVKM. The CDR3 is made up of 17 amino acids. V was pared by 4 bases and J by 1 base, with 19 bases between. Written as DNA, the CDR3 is TGTGCCAGCAGTTCCCCTTGGGGGGGAGGGGCGAACACTGAAGCTTTCTTT. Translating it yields CASSSPWGGGANTEAFF.

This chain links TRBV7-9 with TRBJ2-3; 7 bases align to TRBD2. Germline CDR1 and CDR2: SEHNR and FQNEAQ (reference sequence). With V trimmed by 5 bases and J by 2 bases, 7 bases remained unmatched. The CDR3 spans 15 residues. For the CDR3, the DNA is TGTGCCAGCAGCCAAGGGCTAGCGGCCACAGATACGCAGTATTTT. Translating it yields CASSQGLAATDTQYF.

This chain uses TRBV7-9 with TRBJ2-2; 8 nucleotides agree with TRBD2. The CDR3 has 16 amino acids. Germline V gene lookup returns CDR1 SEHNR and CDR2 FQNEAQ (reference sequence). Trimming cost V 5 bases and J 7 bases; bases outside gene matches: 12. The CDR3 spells CASSTQVSGGVGELFF. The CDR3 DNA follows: TGTGCCAGCAGCACCCAGGTCTCGGGAGGGGTCGGGGAGCTGTTTTTT.

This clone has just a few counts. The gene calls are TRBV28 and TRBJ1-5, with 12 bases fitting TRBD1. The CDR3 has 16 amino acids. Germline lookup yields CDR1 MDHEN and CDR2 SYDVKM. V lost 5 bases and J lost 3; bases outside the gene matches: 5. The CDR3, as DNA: TGTGCCAGCAGTCTAGGGACAGGGGGCCCCAATCAGCCCCAGCATTTT. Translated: CASSLGTGGPNQPQHF.

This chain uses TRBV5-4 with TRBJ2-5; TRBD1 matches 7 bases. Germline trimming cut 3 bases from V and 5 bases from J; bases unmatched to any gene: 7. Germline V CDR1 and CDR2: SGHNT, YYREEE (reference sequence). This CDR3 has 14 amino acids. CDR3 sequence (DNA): TGTGCCAGCAGCTCGCCTGACAGGGATGAGACCCAGTACTTC. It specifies CASSSPDRDETQYF.

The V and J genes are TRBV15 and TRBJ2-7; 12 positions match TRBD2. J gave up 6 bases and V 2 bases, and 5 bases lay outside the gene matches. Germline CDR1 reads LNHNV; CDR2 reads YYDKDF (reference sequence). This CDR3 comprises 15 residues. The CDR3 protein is CATSRLAGGPGEQYF. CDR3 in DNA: TGTGCCACCAGCAGACTAGCGGGAGGGCCTGGCGAGCAGTACTTC.

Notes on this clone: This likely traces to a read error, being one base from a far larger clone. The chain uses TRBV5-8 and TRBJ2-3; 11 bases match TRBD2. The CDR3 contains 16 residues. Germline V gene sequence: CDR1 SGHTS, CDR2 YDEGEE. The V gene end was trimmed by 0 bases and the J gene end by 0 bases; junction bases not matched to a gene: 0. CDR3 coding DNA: TGTGCCAGCAGCTTGGGACTAGCGGGGAGCACAGATACGCAGTATTTT. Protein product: CASSLGLAGSTDTQYF.

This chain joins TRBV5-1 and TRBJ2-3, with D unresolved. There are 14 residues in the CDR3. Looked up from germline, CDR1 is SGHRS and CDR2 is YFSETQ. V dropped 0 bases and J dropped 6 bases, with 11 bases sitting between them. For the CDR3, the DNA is TGCGCCAGCAGCTTGGCTGCTTTCACGGATACGCAGTATTTT. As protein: CASSLAAFTDTQYF.

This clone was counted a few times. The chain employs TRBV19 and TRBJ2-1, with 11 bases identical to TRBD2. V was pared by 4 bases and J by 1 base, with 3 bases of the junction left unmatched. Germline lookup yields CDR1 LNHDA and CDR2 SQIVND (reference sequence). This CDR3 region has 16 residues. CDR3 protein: CASSKGLAASYNEQFF. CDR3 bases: TGTGCCAGTAGTAAGGGACTAGCGGCGTCCTACAATGAGCAGTTCTTC.

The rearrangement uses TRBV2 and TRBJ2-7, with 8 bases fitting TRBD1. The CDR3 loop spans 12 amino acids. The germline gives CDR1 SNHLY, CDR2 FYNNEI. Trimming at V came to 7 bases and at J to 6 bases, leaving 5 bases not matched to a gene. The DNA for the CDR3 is TGTGCCAGCAAAGACAGGGGTCCCGAGCAGTACTTC. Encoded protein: CASKDRGPEQYF.

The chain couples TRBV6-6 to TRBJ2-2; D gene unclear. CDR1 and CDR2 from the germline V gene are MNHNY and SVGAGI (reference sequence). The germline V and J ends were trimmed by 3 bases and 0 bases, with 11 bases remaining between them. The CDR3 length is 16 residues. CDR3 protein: CASSYRASANTGELFF. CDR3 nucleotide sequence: TGTGCCAGCAGTTATCGTGCGTCCGCGAACACCGGGGAGCTGTTTTTT.

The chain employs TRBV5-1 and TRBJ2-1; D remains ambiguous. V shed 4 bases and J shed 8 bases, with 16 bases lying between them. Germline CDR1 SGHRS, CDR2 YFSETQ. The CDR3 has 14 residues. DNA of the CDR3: TGCGCCAGCAGCCCGATTGGCCACATTGATGAGCAGTTCTTC. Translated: CASSPIGHIDEQFF.

The CDR3 nucleotides read TGTGCCAGCAGCGGGACTAGCAGTTCCTACGAGCAGTACTTC. It encodes CASSGTSSSYEQYF. The chain recombines TRBV7-8 with TRBJ2-7; 9 bases map to TRBD2. Germline V gives CDR1 SGHVS, CDR2 FQNEAQ. The CDR3 is made up of 14 amino acids. V was pared by 5 bases and J by 1 base, with 3 bases of the junction left unmatched.

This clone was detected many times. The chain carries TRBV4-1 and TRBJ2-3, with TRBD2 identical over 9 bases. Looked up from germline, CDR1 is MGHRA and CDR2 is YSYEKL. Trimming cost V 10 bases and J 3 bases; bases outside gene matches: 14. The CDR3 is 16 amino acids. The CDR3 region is CATTLSSGRITDTQYF. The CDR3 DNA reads TGCGCCACCACGTTATCGAGCGGGAGGATTACAGATACGCAGTATTTT.

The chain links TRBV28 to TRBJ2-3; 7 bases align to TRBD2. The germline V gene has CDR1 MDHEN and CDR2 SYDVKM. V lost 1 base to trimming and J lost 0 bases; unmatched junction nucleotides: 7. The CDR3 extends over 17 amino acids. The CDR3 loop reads CASSLSELAASTDTQYF. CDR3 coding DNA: TGTGCCAGCAGTTTATCAGAGCTAGCGGCTAGCACAGATACGCAGTATTTT. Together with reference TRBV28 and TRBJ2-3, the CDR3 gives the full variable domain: DVKVTQSSRYLVKRTGEKVFLECVQDMDHENMFWYRQDPGLGLRLIYFSYDVKMKEKGDIPEGYSVSREKKERFSLILESASTNQTSMYLCASSLSELAASTDTQYFGPGTRLTVL.

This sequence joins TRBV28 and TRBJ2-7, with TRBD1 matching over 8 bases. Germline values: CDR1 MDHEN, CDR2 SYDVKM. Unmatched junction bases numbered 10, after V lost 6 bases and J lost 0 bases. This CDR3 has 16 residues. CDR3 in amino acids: CASRGSGTGISYEQYF. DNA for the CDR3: TGTGCCAGCAGGGGCTCCGGGACAGGAATCTCCTACGAGCAGTACTTC.

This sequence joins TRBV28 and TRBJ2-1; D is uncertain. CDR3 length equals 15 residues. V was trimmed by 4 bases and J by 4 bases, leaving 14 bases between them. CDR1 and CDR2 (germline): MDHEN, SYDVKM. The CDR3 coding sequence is TGTGCCAGCAGTTCGAATGGAATGGATTACAATGAGCAGTTCTTC. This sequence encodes CASSSNGMDYNEQFF.

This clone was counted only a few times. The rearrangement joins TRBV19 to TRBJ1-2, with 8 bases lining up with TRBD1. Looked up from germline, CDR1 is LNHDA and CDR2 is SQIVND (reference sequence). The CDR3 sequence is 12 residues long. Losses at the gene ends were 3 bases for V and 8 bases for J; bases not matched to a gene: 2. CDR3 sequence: CASSIGQGGYTF. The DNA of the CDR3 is TGTGCCAGTAGTATCGGACAGGGAGGCTACACCTTC.

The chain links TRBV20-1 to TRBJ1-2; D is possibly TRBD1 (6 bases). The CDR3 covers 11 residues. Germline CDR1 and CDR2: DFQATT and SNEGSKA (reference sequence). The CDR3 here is CSGLSDSGYTF. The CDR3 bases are TGCAGCGGACTCTCGGACAGTGGCTACACCTTC.

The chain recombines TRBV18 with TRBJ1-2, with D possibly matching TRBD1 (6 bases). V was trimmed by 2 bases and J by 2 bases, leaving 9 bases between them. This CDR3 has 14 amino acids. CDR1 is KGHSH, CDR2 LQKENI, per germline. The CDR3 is CASSPATGNYGYTF. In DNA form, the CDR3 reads TGTGCCAGCTCACCAGCAACAGGGAACTATGGCTACACCTTC.

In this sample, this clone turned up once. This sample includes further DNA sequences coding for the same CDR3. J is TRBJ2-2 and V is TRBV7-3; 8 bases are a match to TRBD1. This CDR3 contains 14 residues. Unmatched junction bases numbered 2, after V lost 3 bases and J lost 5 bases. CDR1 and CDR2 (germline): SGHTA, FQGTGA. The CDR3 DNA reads TGTGCCAGCAGCTTGCAGGGGGCTACCGGGGAGCTGTTTTTT. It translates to CASSLQGATGELFF.

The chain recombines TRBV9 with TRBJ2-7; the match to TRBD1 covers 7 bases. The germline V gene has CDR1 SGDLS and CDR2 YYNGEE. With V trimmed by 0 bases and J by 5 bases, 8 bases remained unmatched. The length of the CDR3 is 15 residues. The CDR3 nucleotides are TGTGCCAGCAGCGTAGCCCCCGGGACAGTAAACGAGCAGTACTTC. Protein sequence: CASSVAPGTVNEQYF.